A selection of T cell receptor beta chains follows, all from one sample in a study of blood T cell repertoires in COVID-19. TCRdb keeps only in-frame clones here, not all; method: immunoSEQ multiplex PCR. The data hold roughly 250,000 clones, with around four fifths observed a single time. Specimen: PBMCs or T cells enriched from blood (not recorded which). These receptors were taken from a woman aged 40 to 55 who had been exposed to COVID-19. CDR3s include the opening cysteine and the closing phenylalanine or tryptophan. A D gene is named only where the DNA matches it firmly. Clone size, where shown, is once, few, many, or a class for clones that have expanded.

j_gene	abundance	d_gene	v_gene	len	CDR3nt	CDR3aa
TRBJ2-1	-	-	TRBV5-4	16	TGTGCCAGCAGCCCGGATATAGGGAGCTCCTACAATGAGCAGTTCTTC	CASSPDIGSSYNEQFF
TRBJ1-1	-	-	TRBV28	15	TGTGCCAGCAGCCCTACCGACACCGTGAACACTGAAGCTTTCTTT	CASSPTDTVNTEAFF
TRBJ1-1	-	-	TRBV3-1/TRBV3-2	14	TGTGCCAGCAGCCCTTCCAGGATGAACACTGAAGCTTTCTTT	CASSPSRMNTEAFF
TRBJ2-1	-	TRBD1	TRBV27	15	TGTGCCAGCAGTGACGGGACAGGGGGACAGAATGAGCAGTTCTTC	CASSDGTGGQNEQFF
TRBJ1-2	-	-	TRBV11-1	14	TGTGCCAGCAGCCTGGGGCCAGGGGATTATGGCTACACCTTC	CASSLGPGDYGYTF
TRBJ2-5	few	TRBD1	TRBV18	15	TGTGCCAGCTCACCACCTACAGGGGGCCTAGAGACCCAGTACTTC	CASSPPTGGLETQYF
TRBJ2-2	-	-	TRBV5-4	15	TGTGCCAGCAGCGAACAGGTCCAGAACACCGGGGAGCTGTTTTTT	CASSEQVQNTGELFF
TRBJ2-5	-	-	TRBV7-9	14	TGTGCCACTCCCCTGGACTTGGCTCAAGAGACCCAGTACTTC	CATPLDLAQETQYF
TRBJ1-1	-	-	TRBV7-9	14	TGTGCCAGCAGCTTAGCCGGGGGAGGCACTGAAGCTTTCTTT	CASSLAGGGTEAFF
TRBJ1-1	-	TRBD1	TRBV9	15	TGTGCCAGCAGCGTAGAAGGGACAGGGAACACTGAAGCTTTCTTT	CASSVEGTGNTEAFF
TRBJ1-1	-	-	TRBV6-5	11	TGTGCCAGCAATTTACAGCCTGAAGCTTTCTTT	CASNLQPEAFF
TRBJ1-1	once	TRBD1	TRBV30	11	TGTGCCTGGAGTGACAGGGGGCTAGCTTTCTTT	CAWSDRGLAFF
TRBJ1-5	-	-	TRBV9	15	TGTGCCAGCAGCCAGTCGGGGGAGGGTCTGGACACCCAGCATTTT	CASSQSGEGLDTQHF
TRBJ2-2	-	TRBD2	TRBV2	15	TGTGCCAGCCGGGCTAGCGGAAAGAACACCGGGGAGCTGTTTTTT	CASRASGKNTGELFF
TRBJ1-2	-	TRBD1	TRBV19	15	TGTGCCAGTAGTCCGAATACACAGGGGAACTATGGCTACACCTTC	CASSPNTQGNYGYTF
TRBJ1-1	-	-	TRBV5-1	15	TGCGCCAGCAGCCTAGCGACAGCAACGAACACTGAAGCTTTCTTT	CASSLATATNTEAFF
TRBJ2-1	-	-	TRBV4-2	18	TGTGCCAGCAGCCAAGATCGAGGCAGGGGTTCGGTTTACAATGAGCAGTTCTTC	CASSQDRGRGSVYNEQFF
TRBJ2-1	-	-	TRBV9	18	TGTGCCAGCAGCTCCTCCACGAGGGGTAGCGGACCTTACAATGAGCAGTTCTTC	CASSSSTRGSGPYNEQFF
TRBJ1-1	-	TRBD1	TRBV4-3	15	TGCGCCAGCAGCCCCTCGGGACAGCTGAACACTGAAGCTTTCTTT	CASSPSGQLNTEAFF
TRBJ1-2	-	TRBD1	TRBV7-3	14	TGTGCCAGCAGCCAACAGGGGGCGGACTATGGCTACACCTTC	CASSQQGADYGYTF
TRBJ2-2	-	-	TRBV9	15	TGTGCCAGCAGCGTCCAGGGGTCAAGGGCCGGGGAGCTGTTTTTT	CASSVQGSRAGELFF
TRBJ2-7	-	TRBD2	TRBV5-4	15	TGTGCCAGCAGCTTGGTAGCTAGCGGGGACTACGAGCAGTACTTC	CASSLVASGDYEQYF
TRBJ1-1	-	-	TRBV5-1	15	TGCGCCAGCAGAAGCGGGGGCCGAATGAACACTGAAGCTTTCTTT	CASRSGGRMNTEAFF
TRBJ1-1	-	-	TRBV23-1	19	TGCGCCAGCAGTCAATCTACGGACCCGGCGGCGGGTATGAACACTGAAGCTTTCTTT	CASSQSTDPAAGMNTEAFF
TRBJ1-5	-	-	TRBV19	15	TGTGCCAGTAGTCCCCGGGGACTGGTGAATCAGCCCCAGCATTTT	CASSPRGLVNQPQHF
TRBJ1-5	-	-	TRBV20-1	14	TGCAGTGCTAGTATCGGACTGAAGGATCAGCCCCAGCATTTT	CSASIGLKDQPQHF
TRBJ2-1	-	TRBD1	TRBV7-3	16	TGTGCCAGCAGCTTAAACCCGACAGGGAATGGTGATGAGCAGTTCTTC	CASSLNPTGNGDEQFF
TRBJ1-6	-	-	TRBV5-3	15	TGTGCCAGAAGCTTGCAGCGGGGATTGGTTTCACCCCTCCACTTT	CARSLQRGLVSPLHF
TRBJ2-3	-	-	TRBV7-3	13	TGTGCCAGCAGCGACGGGGTCATGGATACGCAGTATTTT	CASSDGVMDTQYF
TRBJ2-7	-	-	TRBV5-1	13	TGCGCCAGCAGCCCCGGGGGGACAGGCGAGCAGTACTTC	CASSPGGTGEQYF
TRBJ1-2	-	-	TRBV5-6	13	TGTGCCAGCAGCTTGGCAGGGAACTATGGCTACACCTTC	CASSLAGNYGYTF
TRBJ1-1	-	-	TRBV12-5	15	TGTGCTAGTGGTTTGGTACGTGGGGCCCACACTGAAGCTTTCTTT	CASGLVRGAHTEAFF
TRBJ2-3	-	TRBD2	TRBV18	15	TGTGCCAGCTCACCACAGGGACTAGCGACAGATACGCAGTATTTT	CASSPQGLATDTQYF
TRBJ1-6	-	TRBD1	TRBV18	16	TGTGCCAGCTCATTAACCGGGACAGGGGATAATTCACCCCTCCACTTT	CASSLTGTGDNSPLHF
TRBJ1-1	-	-	TRBV4-1	16	TGCGCCAGCAGACAAGACCCACAGGGTGTAGGCACTGAAGCTTTCTTT	CASRQDPQGVGTEAFF
TRBJ2-2	-	TRBD1	TRBV5-1	15	TGCGCCAGCAGCCAGGGACAGGGGAACACCGGGGAGCTGTTTTTT	CASSQGQGNTGELFF
TRBJ2-7	-	TRBD2	TRBV9	15	TGTGCCAGCAGCGGGGGACTAGCGGGGGACTACGAGCAGTACTTC	CASSGGLAGDYEQYF
TRBJ2-2	-	TRBD1	TRBV27	16	TGTGCCAGCAGCCGATTAAGGACAGGGAGAACCGGGGAGCTGTTTTTT	CASSRLRTGRTGELFF
TRBJ1-1	-	TRBD1	TRBV6-5	14	TGTGCCAGCAGCTTTTTGACAGGGCTATCTGAAGCTTTCTTT	CASSFLTGLSEAFF
TRBJ2-2	-	-	TRBV28	14	TGTGCCAGCAGAGGCAGGGATAACACCGGGGAGCTGTTTTTT	CASRGRDNTGELFF
TRBJ1-1	once	TRBD1	TRBV5-1	15	TGCGCCAGCAGCCCCCAGGACAGGTTCGCAGCTGAAGCTTTCTTT	CASSPQDRFAAEAFF
TRBJ2-3	-	TRBD2	TRBV5-1	14	TGCGCCAGCAGCCTTAGCGGGGGAGGAGATACGCAGTATTTT	CASSLSGGGDTQYF
TRBJ1-1	-	TRBD1	TRBV6-5	13	TGTGCCAGTAGGACAGGGGCGAACACTGAAGCTTTCTTT	CASRTGANTEAFF
TRBJ1-6	-	-	TRBV19	15	TGTGCCAGTAGTCCCCCGTTGGGGAGCGGGTCACCCCTCCACTTT	CASSPPLGSGSPLHF
TRBJ1-3	few	-	TRBV2	14	TGTGCCAGCTTGCAACAGCCGACTGGAAACACCATATATTTT	CASLQQPTGNTIYF
TRBJ2-3	-	TRBD2	TRBV5-1	18	TGCGCCAGCAGCTTGGCCTGGAGTGGTAGCGGGGGAACAGATACGCAGTATTTT	CASSLAWSGSGGTDTQYF